This is a list of T cell receptor beta chains from one sample in a study of T cell responses to AZD1222 COVID-19 vaccine. Using immunoSEQ multiplex PCR, the repertoire was profiled, and TCRdb retains in-frame clones only, with some absent. The sample has some 140,000 clones; roughly 90% are singletons. The input for sequencing was peripheral blood, taken on day 0 of AZD1222 vaccination. These receptors all come from an adult in good health. Both conserved end residues are part of each CDR3. Each record gives: CDR3 protein, J gene, V gene.

CASSLRFTTEETQYF | TRBJ2-5 | TRBV28
CASSAAGAGTGELFF | TRBJ2-2 | TRBV2
CASSEVVAGYNEQFF | TRBJ2-1 | TRBV10-1
CASSPGDVAFF | TRBJ1-1 | TRBV18
CASSLVRNSPLHF | TRBJ1-6 | TRBV5-5
CASSSGTAYNSPLHF | TRBJ1-6 | TRBV19
CASSPYSGYEQYF | TRBJ2-7 | TRBV7-2
CASISRGPVRQPQHF | TRBJ1-5 | TRBV28
CASSRTAGQFF | TRBJ2-1 | TRBV12-3/TRBV12-4
CAISESQGGETQYF | TRBJ2-5 | TRBV10-3
CASSYSFTQGWTEAFF | TRBJ1-1 | TRBV6-2/TRBV6-3
CASSGGLAELLF | TRBJ2-7 | TRBV2
CASSSWTGQSYEQYF | TRBJ2-7 | TRBV6-5
CASSLEGGSSTNEKLFF | TRBJ1-4 | TRBV11-2
CASSFGDREANEQFF | TRBJ2-1 | TRBV5-1
CASSAGGQGGYEQYF | TRBJ2-7 | TRBV7-2
CASSSLGGAKNIQYF | TRBJ2-4 | TRBV7-9
CASSYDATALGKLFF | TRBJ1-4 | TRBV6-5
CASSEWDGGHVYTF | TRBJ1-2 | TRBV6-1
CASSGGRGYEQYF | TRBJ2-7 | TRBV5-1
CASSLAGQGGTEAFF | TRBJ1-1 | TRBV5-1
CASSFRQNYGYTF | TRBJ1-2 | TRBV27
CASSSTLAGYEQYF | TRBJ2-7 | TRBV9
CASSPWGGDYYGYTF | TRBJ1-2 | TRBV4-2
CASSLSGGDTEAFF | TRBJ1-1 | TRBV5-1
CASSQALTGYNEKLFF | TRBJ1-4 | TRBV4-1
CASSSVSLRTDTQYF | TRBJ2-3 | TRBV7-9
CASSEGQGVGGYTF | TRBJ1-2 | TRBV2